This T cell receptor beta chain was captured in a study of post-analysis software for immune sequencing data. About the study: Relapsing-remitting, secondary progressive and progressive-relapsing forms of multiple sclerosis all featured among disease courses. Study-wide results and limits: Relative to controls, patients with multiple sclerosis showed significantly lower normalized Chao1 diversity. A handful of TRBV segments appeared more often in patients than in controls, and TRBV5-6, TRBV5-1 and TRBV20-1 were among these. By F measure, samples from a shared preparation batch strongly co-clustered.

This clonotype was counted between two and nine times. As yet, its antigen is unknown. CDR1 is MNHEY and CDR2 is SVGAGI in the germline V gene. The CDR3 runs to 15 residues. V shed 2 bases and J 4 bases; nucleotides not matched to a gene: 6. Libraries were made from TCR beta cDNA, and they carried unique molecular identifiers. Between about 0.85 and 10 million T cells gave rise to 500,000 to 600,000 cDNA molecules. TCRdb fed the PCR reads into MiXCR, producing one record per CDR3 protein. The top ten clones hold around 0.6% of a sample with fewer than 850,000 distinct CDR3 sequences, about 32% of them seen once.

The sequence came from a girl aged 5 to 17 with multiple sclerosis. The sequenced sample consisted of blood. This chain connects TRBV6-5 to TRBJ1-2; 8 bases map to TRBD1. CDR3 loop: CASSYPRGQGYGYTF. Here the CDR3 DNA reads TGTGCCAGCAGTTACCCACGAGGACAGGGCTATGGCTACACCTTC.